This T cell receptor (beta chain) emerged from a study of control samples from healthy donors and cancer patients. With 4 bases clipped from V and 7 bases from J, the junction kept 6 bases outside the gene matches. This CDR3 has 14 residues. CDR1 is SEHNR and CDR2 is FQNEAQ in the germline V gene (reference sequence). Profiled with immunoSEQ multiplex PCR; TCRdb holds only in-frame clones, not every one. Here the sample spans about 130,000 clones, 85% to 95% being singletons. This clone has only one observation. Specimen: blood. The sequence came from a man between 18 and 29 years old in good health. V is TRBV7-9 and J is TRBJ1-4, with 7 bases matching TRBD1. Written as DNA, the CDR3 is TGTGCCAGCAGCTCCGACAGGGTGCTTGAAAAACTGTTTTTT. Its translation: CASSSDRVLEKLFF.